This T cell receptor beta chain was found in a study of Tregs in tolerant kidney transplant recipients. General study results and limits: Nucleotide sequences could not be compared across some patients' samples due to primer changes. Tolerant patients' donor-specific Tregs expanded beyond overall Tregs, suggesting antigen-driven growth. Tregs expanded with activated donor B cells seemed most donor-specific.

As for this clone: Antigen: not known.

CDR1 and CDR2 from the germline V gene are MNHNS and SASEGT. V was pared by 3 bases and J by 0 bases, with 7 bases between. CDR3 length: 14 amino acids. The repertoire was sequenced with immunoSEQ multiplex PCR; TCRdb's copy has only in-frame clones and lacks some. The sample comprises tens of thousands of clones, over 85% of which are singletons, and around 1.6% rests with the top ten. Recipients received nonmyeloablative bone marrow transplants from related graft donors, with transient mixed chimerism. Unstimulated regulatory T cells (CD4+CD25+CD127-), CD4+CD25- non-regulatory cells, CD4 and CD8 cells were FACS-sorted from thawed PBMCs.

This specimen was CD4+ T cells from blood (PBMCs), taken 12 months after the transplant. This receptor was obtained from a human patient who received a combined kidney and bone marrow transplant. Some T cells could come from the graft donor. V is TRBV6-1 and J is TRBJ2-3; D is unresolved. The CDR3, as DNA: TGTGCCAGCAGTGATTACGGTAGCACAGATACGCAGTATTTT. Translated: CASSDYGSTDTQYF.